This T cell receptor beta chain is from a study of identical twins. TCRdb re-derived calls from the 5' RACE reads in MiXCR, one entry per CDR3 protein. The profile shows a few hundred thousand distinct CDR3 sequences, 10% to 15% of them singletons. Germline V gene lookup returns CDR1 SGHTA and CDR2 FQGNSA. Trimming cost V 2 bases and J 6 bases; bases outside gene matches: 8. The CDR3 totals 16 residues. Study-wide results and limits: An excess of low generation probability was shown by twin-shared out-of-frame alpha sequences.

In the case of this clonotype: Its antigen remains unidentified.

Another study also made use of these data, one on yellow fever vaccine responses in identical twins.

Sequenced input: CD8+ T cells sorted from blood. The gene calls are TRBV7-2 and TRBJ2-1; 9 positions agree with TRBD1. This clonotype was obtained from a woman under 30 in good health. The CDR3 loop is CASSLRVGTGINEQFF. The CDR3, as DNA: TGTGCCAGCAGCTTAAGGGTCGGGACAGGGATCAATGAGCAGTTCTTC.